Listed below are T cell receptor beta chains from one sample, sequenced in a study of early T cells in non-severe SARS-CoV-2 infection. TCRdb itself ran the 5' RACE reads through MiXCR, one entry per CDR3 protein. The table shows tens of thousands of distinct CDR3 sequences, with about a tenth occurring only once. Specimen: whole blood. The source is an adult who was a healthcare worker with PCR-confirmed SARS-CoV-2 infection or an uninfected control (not recorded which). CDR3s include the opening cysteine and the closing phenylalanine or tryptophan. D genes are given only for firm matches. Some rows have no size entry. The others give once, few or many, or a class for an expanded clone.

abundance	v_gene	j_gene	d_gene	CDR3aa	CDR3nt
many	TRBV3-1	TRBJ2-7	.	CASSFGHPQITVYEQYF	TGTGCCAGCAGCTTCGGACATCCTCAGATCACGGTCTACGAGCAGTACTTC
many	TRBV4-3	TRBJ2-2	TRBD1	CASSHPSGQLNTGELFF	TGCGCCAGCAGCCACCCGTCGGGACAGCTTAACACCGGGGAGCTGTTTTTT
.	TRBV6-1	TRBJ1-1	.	CASSKGRNERLNTEAFF	TGTGCCAGCAGTAAAGGACGGAACGAAAGACTGAACACTGAAGCTTTCTTT
.	TRBV7-9	TRBJ2-7	.	CASSLGAHEQYF	TGTGCCAGCAGCTTAGGGGCCCACGAGCAGTACTTC
many	TRBV20-1	TRBJ2-1	TRBD2	CSARGPGGLAGGEEQFF	TGCAGTGCTAGAGGCCCGGGGGGACTAGCGGGAGGGGAGGAGCAGTTCTTC
many	TRBV12-3/TRBV12-4	TRBJ2-2	.	CASESQVTGELFF	TGTGCCAGCGAGAGTCAAGTAACCGGGGAGCTGTTTTTT
.	TRBV14	TRBJ1-1	TRBD1	CASSITGGTEAFF	TGTGCCAGCAGCATTACAGGGGGCACTGAAGCTTTCTTT
.	TRBV5-1	TRBJ2-1	TRBD2	CASSLFGSGRGTTNEQFF	TGCGCCAGCAGCTTGTTCGGCTCTGGGCGGGGGACGACCAATGAGCAGTTCTTC
.	TRBV20-1	TRBJ2-3	.	CSASSTDLTDTQYF	TGCAGTGCTTCTTCGACAGATTTAACAGATACGCAGTATTTT
many	TRBV7-9	TRBJ1-2	.	CASSLNPGVNYGYTF	TGTGCCAGCAGCTTAAACCCAGGGGTAAACTATGGCTACACCTTC
few	TRBV4-3	TRBJ2-3	TRBD1	CASSHGQDTDTQYF	TGCGCCAGCAGCCATGGACAGGACACAGATACGCAGTATTTT
.	TRBV6-5	TRBJ2-1	.	CASSRWRANEQFF	TGTGCCAGCTCCCGATGGAGGGCCAATGAGCAGTTCTTC
.	TRBV14	TRBJ2-7	.	CASSQRGTYEQYF	TGTGCCAGCAGCCAAAGAGGGACCTACGAGCAGTACTTC
.	TRBV20-1	TRBJ2-7	TRBD2	CSARTSGSDEQYF	TGCAGTGCGAGGACTAGCGGGAGCGACGAGCAGTACTTC
many	TRBV6-5	TRBJ2-7	TRBD2	CASSSGTSADYEQYF	TGTGCCAGCAGTTCCGGGACTAGCGCCGACTACGAGCAGTACTTC
.	TRBV20-1	TRBJ2-7	.	CSAGTLYEQYF	TGCAGTGCTGGCACATTATACGAGCAGTACTTC
many	TRBV20-1	TRBJ2-2	.	CSARARGMGTGELFF	TGCAGTGCTAGAGCCCGCGGGATGGGTACCGGGGAGCTGTTTTTT
.	TRBV7-2	TRBJ2-7	.	CASSLEASTPREQYF	TGTGCCAGCAGCTTAGAAGCTAGCACTCCGCGCGAGCAGTACTTC
few	TRBV24-1	TRBJ1-2	.	CATSSWGQLGYTF	TGTGCCACCAGTTCTTGGGGACAACTTGGCTACACCTTC
few	TRBV7-9	TRBJ1-1	.	CASSPITNTEAFF	TGTGCCAGCAGCCCGATCACGAACACTGAAGCTTTCTTT
.	TRBV5-5	TRBJ2-7	TRBD1	CASSSGTGSLEQYF	TGTGCCAGCAGCTCCGGGACAGGGAGTCTCGAGCAGTACTTC
once	TRBV28	TRBJ2-1	TRBD2	CATLAGGTYNEQFF	TGTGCCACCTTAGCGGGAGGGACCTACAATGAGCAGTTCTTC
many	TRBV7-2	TRBJ2-2	.	CASRRELYTGELFF	TGTGCCAGCAGGAGGGAACTCTACACCGGGGAGCTGTTTTTT